Listed below are T cell receptor delta chains from one sample, sequenced in a study of Vδ1+ human thymocytes. TCRdb reapplied CATT to the multiplex PCR reads. Of about 75,000 delta-chain clones listed, around 32% are singletons. Sequences were obtained from Vdelta1+ gamma-delta thymocytes from the thymus. These receptors were taken from a boy less than two years old who had congenital heart surgery. Each CDR3 is given with its conserved first and last residue. The order of the fields is V gene, J gene, clone size, D gene, CDR3 protein, CDR3 DNA. A D gene is named only where the DNA matches it firmly. Clone size, where shown, is once, few, many, or a class for clones that have expanded.

V gene: TRDV1; J gene: TRDJ1; clone size: few; D gene: TRDD2; CDR3 protein: CALGERIPTTQLIF; CDR3 DNA: TGTGCTCTTGGGGAACGTATTCCTACCACTCAACTCATCTTT
V gene: TRDV2; J gene: TRDJ1; clone size: medium-sized; D gene: TRDD3; CDR3 protein: CACDGGYEYTDKLIF; CDR3 DNA: TGTGCCTGTGACGGCGGATACGAGTACACCGATAAACTCATCTTT
V gene: TRDV1; J gene: TRDJ1; clone size: few; D gene: TRDD3; CDR3 protein: CALGESLFLPGDTPTDKLIF; CDR3 DNA: TGTGCTCTTGGGGAATCCCTATTCCTACCGGGGGATACCCCCACCGATAAACTCATCTTT
V gene: TRDV1; J gene: TRDJ1; clone size: .; D gene: TRDD3; CDR3 protein: CALGEGPWWGINKLIF; CDR3 DNA: TGTGCTCTTGGGGAAGGTCCGTGGTGGGGGATAAATAAACTCATCTTT
V gene: TRDV1; J gene: TRDJ1; clone size: .; D gene: .; CDR3 protein: CALGELVPPHYIREGSRTDKLIF; CDR3 DNA: TGTGCTCTTGGGGAACTAGTCCCCCCCCACTATATCAGGGAGGGATCCCGCACCGATAAACTCATCTTT
V gene: TRDV1; J gene: TRDJ1; clone size: .; D gene: TRDD3; CDR3 protein: CALGEQTHYHRNWGFRSATDKLIF; CDR3 DNA: TGTGCTCTTGGGGAGCAAACCCACTACCACCGAAACTGGGGATTCCGTTCGGCAACCGATAAACTCATCTTT
V gene: TRDV1; J gene: TRDJ2; clone size: few; D gene: TRDD3; CDR3 protein: CALGEKSYWGIPAQLFF; CDR3 DNA: TGTGCTCTTGGGGAAAAGTCCTACTGGGGGATACCCGCACAACTCTTCTTT
V gene: TRDV1; J gene: TRDJ1; clone size: .; D gene: .; CDR3 protein: CALGERWKTDKLIF; CDR3 DNA: TGTGCTCTTGGGGAACGGTGGAAGACCGATAAACTCATCTTT
V gene: TRDV1; J gene: TRDJ1; clone size: few; D gene: .; CDR3 protein: CALGELIAPGWAYTDKLIF; CDR3 DNA: TGTGCTCTTGGGGAACTGATCGCCCCCGGCTGGGCGTACACCGATAAACTCATCTTT
V gene: TRDV1; J gene: TRDJ1; clone size: few; D gene: TRDD3; CDR3 protein: CALGVIPFTGGCTDKLIF; CDR3 DNA: TGTGCTCTTGGGGTAATTCCCTTTACTGGGGGGTGTACCGATAAACTCATCTTT
V gene: TRDV1; J gene: TRDJ1; clone size: few; D gene: TRDD3; CDR3 protein: CALTPWRAPGGYRDKLIF; CDR3 DNA: TGTGCTCTTACACCCTGGAGGGCCCCTGGGGGATATCGGGATAAACTCATCTTT
V gene: TRDV1; J gene: TRDJ1; clone size: few; D gene: TRDD3; CDR3 protein: CALGNPPGRPEGGWGIPLHYTDKLIF; CDR3 DNA: TGTGCTCTTGGGAACCCCCCCGGTCGTCCGGAGGGGGGGTGGGGGATTCCTCTCCACTACACCGATAAACTCATCTTT
V gene: TRDV1; J gene: TRDJ1; clone size: .; D gene: TRDD3; CDR3 protein: CALGEPKGGISDKLIF; CDR3 DNA: TGTGCTCTTGGGGAACCTAAAGGGGGGATATCCGATAAACTCATCTTT
V gene: TRDV1; J gene: TRDJ1; clone size: .; D gene: TRDD3; CDR3 protein: CALGELPHTGGYAEHDKLIF; CDR3 DNA: TGTGCTCTTGGGGAACTGCCCCATACTGGGGGATACGCCGAGCACGATAAACTCATCTTT
V gene: TRDV1; J gene: TRDJ1; clone size: .; D gene: TRDD3; CDR3 protein: CALGELLRSQPLYWGIRDTDKLIF; CDR3 DNA: TGTGCTCTTGGGGAACTTCTAAGGTCCCAACCCCTCTACTGGGGGATACGAGACACCGATAAACTCATCTTT
V gene: TRDV1; J gene: TRDJ1; clone size: .; D gene: .; CDR3 protein: CALGPPAFLSWGIKLIF; CDR3 DNA: TGTGCTCTTGGGCCACCCGCCTTCCTATCGTGGGGGATTAAACTCATCTTT
V gene: TRDV1; J gene: TRDJ1; clone size: few; D gene: TRDD3; CDR3 protein: CALGGWGHKGGYTDKLIF; CDR3 DNA: TGTGCTCTTGGGGGATGGGGCCATAAAGGGGGATACACCGATAAACTCATCTTT
V gene: TRDV1; J gene: TRDJ1; clone size: .; D gene: TRDD2; CDR3 protein: CALGRGLPTWPPEYWVIRSGKLIF; CDR3 DNA: TGTGCTCTTGGGCGAGGCCTTCCTACGTGGCCCCCCGAATACTGGGTGATACGCTCCGGTAAACTCATCTTT
V gene: TRDV1; J gene: TRDJ1; clone size: .; D gene: TRDD2; CDR3 protein: CALGELEEAFLREGGEYTDKLIF; CDR3 DNA: TGTGCTCTTGGGGAACTAGAGGAGGCCTTCCTACGAGAAGGGGGCGAGTACACCGATAAACTCATCTTT
V gene: TRDV1; J gene: TRDJ1; clone size: .; D gene: .; CDR3 protein: CALGEPRPLGGKLIF; CDR3 DNA: TGTGCTCTTGGGGAACCCAGACCCCTAGGGGGTAAACTCATCTTT
V gene: TRDV1; J gene: TRDJ1; clone size: .; D gene: .; CDR3 protein: CALGELPNNVLGDTDKLIF; CDR3 DNA: TGTGCCCTTGGGGAACTTCCTAATAACGTACTGGGGGACACCGATAAACTCATCTTT
V gene: TRDV1; J gene: TRDJ1; clone size: .; D gene: .; CDR3 protein: CALGELPGAHTDKLIF; CDR3 DNA: TGTGCTCTTGGGGAACTACCGGGGGCCCACACCGATAAACTCATCTTT
V gene: TRDV1; J gene: TRDJ1; clone size: .; D gene: .; CDR3 protein: CALGNFSPLERTYTDKLIF; CDR3 DNA: TGTGCTCTTGGGAACTTTTCCCCCCTGGAACGTACGTACACCGATAAACTCATCTTT
V gene: TRDV2; J gene: TRDJ1; clone size: .; D gene: .; CDR3 protein: CACDQTRSLLWVDKLIF; CDR3 DNA: TGTGCCTGTGATCAAACCCGCTCTCTACTCTGGGTCGATAAACTCATCTTT
V gene: TRDV1; J gene: TRDJ1; clone size: few; D gene: .; CDR3 protein: CALGQPTSPWFRSGGFPKLIF; CDR3 DNA: TGTGCTCTTGGGCAACCCACTTCCCCTTGGTTCAGGTCCGGTGGGTTTCCGAAACTCATCTTT
V gene: TRDV1; J gene: TRDJ1; clone size: .; D gene: TRDD3; CDR3 protein: CALGELVHLRSTGADKLIF; CDR3 DNA: TGTGCTCTTGGGGAACTCGTTCACCTACGATCTACTGGGGCCGATAAACTCATCTTT
V gene: TRDV1; J gene: TRDJ1; clone size: .; D gene: .; CDR3 protein: CALGELITGRQGWGHTDKLIF; CDR3 DNA: TGTGCTCTTGGGGAACTCATCACTGGTCGACAAGGCTGGGGACACACCGATAAACTCATCTTT
V gene: TRDV1; J gene: TRDJ1; clone size: few; D gene: .; CDR3 protein: CALGETPLLRYTDKLIF; CDR3 DNA: TGTGCTCTTGGGGAAACCCCCTTACTAAGATACACCGATAAACTCATCTTT
V gene: TRDV1; J gene: TRDJ1; clone size: few; D gene: .; CDR3 protein: CALGGALLLLEGWADHTDKLIF; CDR3 DNA: TGTGCTCTTGGGGGAGCCCTCCTACTACTGGAGGGTTGGGCGGATCACACCGATAAACTCATCTTT
V gene: TRDV1; J gene: TRDJ1; clone size: .; D gene: .; CDR3 protein: CALGEENDDRPGCTDKLIF; CDR3 DNA: TGTGCTCTTGGGGAAGAAAACGACGACCGTCCGGGGTGTACCGATAAACTCATCTTT
V gene: TRDV1; J gene: TRDJ1; clone size: .; D gene: TRDD3; CDR3 protein: CALGEVGAQTGGSRSADKLIF; CDR3 DNA: TGTGCTCTTGGGGAAGTCGGAGCTCAGACTGGGGGATCGCGGTCGGCCGATAAACTCATCTTT
V gene: TRDV2; J gene: TRDJ1; clone size: .; D gene: TRDD3; CDR3 protein: CATEGTGVYLSTDKLIF; CDR3 DNA: TGTGCCACCGAGGGGACTGGGGTATACCTGTCCACCGATAAACTCATCTTT
V gene: TRDV1; J gene: TRDJ1; clone size: few; D gene: TRDD2; CDR3 protein: CALGVTFRGPSYNPLGINTDKLIF; CDR3 DNA: TGTGCTCTTGGGGTCACCTTTCGTGGGCCTTCCTACAATCCTCTGGGGATTAACACCGATAAACTCATCTTT
V gene: TRDV1; J gene: TRDJ1; clone size: .; D gene: .; CDR3 protein: CALGERILRWGFDTDKLIF; CDR3 DNA: TGTGCTCTTGGGGAGAGGATTCTACGGTGGGGATTTGACACCGATAAACTCATCTTT
V gene: TRDV1; J gene: TRDJ1; clone size: .; D gene: .; CDR3 protein: CALGELSLPLILPWGTTGRHKLIF; CDR3 DNA: TGTGCTCTTGGGGAACTATCCCTTCCTCTTATATTACCCTGGGGTACCACAGGCAGGCATAAACTCATCTTT
V gene: TRDV1; J gene: TRDJ1; clone size: few; D gene: TRDD3; CDR3 protein: CALGERPTGGRTDKLIF; CDR3 DNA: TGTGCTCTTGGGGAACGACCTACTGGGGGCCGCACCGATAAACTCATCTTT
V gene: TRDV1; J gene: TRDJ1; clone size: .; D gene: TRDD3; CDR3 protein: CALGELWGDTGDKLIF; CDR3 DNA: TGTGCTCTTGGGGAACTGTGGGGGGATACTGGGGATAAACTCATCTTT
V gene: TRDV1; J gene: TRDJ1; clone size: .; D gene: TRDD3; CDR3 protein: CALGDLRPSYVYGGYEGHKRDHKLIF; CDR3 DNA: TGTGCTCTTGGGGACCTGAGACCTTCCTACGTCTATGGGGGATACGAGGGGCATAAACGCGATCATAAACTCATCTTT
V gene: TRDV1; J gene: TRDJ1; clone size: few; D gene: .; CDR3 protein: CALGDLTASPGRGVGYTDKLIF; CDR3 DNA: TGTGCTCTTGGGGATCTTACGGCCTCCCCCGGAAGGGGGGTGGGGTACACCGATAAACTCATCTTT
V gene: TRDV1; J gene: TRDJ1; clone size: .; D gene: .; CDR3 protein: CALGEVRASLEPWGLHTDKLIF; CDR3 DNA: TGTGCTCTTGGGGAAGTTAGGGCCTCCCTCGAACCGTGGGGGCTCCACACCGATAAACTCATCTTT
V gene: TRDV1; J gene: TRDJ1; clone size: .; D gene: TRDD3; CDR3 protein: CALGEPNADWGIRSTDKLIF; CDR3 DNA: TGTGCTCTTGGGGAACCAAATGCGGACTGGGGGATACGGAGCACCGATAAACTCATCTTT
V gene: TRDV1; J gene: TRDJ1; clone size: few; D gene: .; CDR3 protein: CALGVPRRWKPTPHTDKLIF; CDR3 DNA: TGTGCTCTTGGGGTCCCCCGGCGCTGGAAACCGACACCCCACACCGATAAACTCATCTTT
V gene: TRDV1; J gene: TRDJ1; clone size: .; D gene: .; CDR3 protein: CALGEWSPTPRLKSYTDKLIF; CDR3 DNA: TGTGCTCTTGGGGAATGGAGCCCCACCCCTCGGCTTAAGTCGTACACCGATAAACTCATCTTT
V gene: TRDV1; J gene: TRDJ1; clone size: .; D gene: TRDD3; CDR3 protein: CALGGVYTDWGIFRTDKLIF; CDR3 DNA: TGTGCTCTTGGGGGTGTGTATACCGACTGGGGGATATTCCGCACCGATAAACTCATCTTT
V gene: TRDV2; J gene: TRDJ1; clone size: once; D gene: TRDD3; CDR3 protein: CAIHFALIGDTTTDKLIF; CDR3 DNA: TGTGCCATTCACTTCGCCCTAATAGGGGATACGACCACCGATAAACTCATCTTT
V gene: TRDV1; J gene: TRDJ1; clone size: .; D gene: TRDD3; CDR3 protein: CALGELKSLRWGIRTDKLIF; CDR3 DNA: TGTGCTCTTGGGGAACTTAAGTCCCTAAGGTGGGGGATACGTACCGATAAACTCATCTTT
V gene: TRDV1; J gene: TRDJ1; clone size: .; D gene: TRDD2; CDR3 protein: CALGGISYAYPRCTHTDKLIF; CDR3 DNA: TGTGCTCTTGGGGGAATTTCCTACGCCTACCCCCGTTGTACTCACACTGATAAACTCATCTTT
V gene: TRDV1; J gene: TRDJ1; clone size: .; D gene: .; CDR3 protein: CALGDPPIGGVLYTDKLIF; CDR3 DNA: TGTGCTCTTGGGGACCCACCGATCGGGGGGGTCTTGTACACCGATAAACTCATCTTT
V gene: TRDV1; J gene: TRDJ1; clone size: .; D gene: TRDD3; CDR3 protein: CALGGAGGYAYTDKLIF; CDR3 DNA: TGTGCTCTTGGAGGGGCTGGGGGATACGCGTACACCGATAAACTCATCTTT
V gene: TRDV1; J gene: TRDJ1; clone size: few; D gene: TRDD3; CDR3 protein: CALGEPPPGIRTDKLIF; CDR3 DNA: TGTGCTCTTGGGGAACCTCCGCCGGGGATACGCACCGATAAACTCATCTTT
V gene: TRDV1; J gene: TRDJ1; clone size: few; D gene: .; CDR3 protein: CALGDNNTFQMRGLTDKLIF; CDR3 DNA: TGTGCTCTTGGGGACAACAACACCTTCCAGATGCGGGGGCTCACCGATAAACTCATCTTT
V gene: TRDV1; J gene: TRDJ1; clone size: .; D gene: TRDD2; CDR3 protein: CALGPSALPTAVGPYTDKLIF; CDR3 DNA: TGTGCTCTTGGGCCCTCGGCCCTTCCTACTGCCGTTGGCCCATACACCGATAAACTCATCTTT
V gene: TRDV1; J gene: TRDJ1; clone size: .; D gene: TRDD3; CDR3 protein: CALGPYPVLGDTGDKLIF; CDR3 DNA: TGTGCTCTTGGACCATACCCTGTACTGGGGGATACGGGCGATAAACTCATCTTT
V gene: TRDV1; J gene: TRDJ1; clone size: .; D gene: TRDD3; CDR3 protein: CALGECTGGYGAHKLIF; CDR3 DNA: TGTGCTCTTGGGGAATGTACTGGGGGATATGGAGCCCATAAACTCATCTTT